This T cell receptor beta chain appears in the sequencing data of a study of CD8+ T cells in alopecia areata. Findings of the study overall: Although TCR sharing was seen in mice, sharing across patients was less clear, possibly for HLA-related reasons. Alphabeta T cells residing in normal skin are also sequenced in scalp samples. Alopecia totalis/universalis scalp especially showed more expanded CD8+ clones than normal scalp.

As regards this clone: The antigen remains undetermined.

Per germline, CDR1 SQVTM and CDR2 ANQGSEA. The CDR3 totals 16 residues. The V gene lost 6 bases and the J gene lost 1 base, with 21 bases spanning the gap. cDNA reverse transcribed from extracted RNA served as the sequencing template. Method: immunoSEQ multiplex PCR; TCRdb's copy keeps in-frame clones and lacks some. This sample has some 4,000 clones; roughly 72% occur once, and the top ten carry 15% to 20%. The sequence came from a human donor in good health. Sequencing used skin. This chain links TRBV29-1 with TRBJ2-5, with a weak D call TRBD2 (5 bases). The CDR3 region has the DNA TGCAGCGTCGCCTCGGGTCTTGGAGCGGTCCAAGAGACCCAGTACTTC. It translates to CSVASGLGAVQETQYF.